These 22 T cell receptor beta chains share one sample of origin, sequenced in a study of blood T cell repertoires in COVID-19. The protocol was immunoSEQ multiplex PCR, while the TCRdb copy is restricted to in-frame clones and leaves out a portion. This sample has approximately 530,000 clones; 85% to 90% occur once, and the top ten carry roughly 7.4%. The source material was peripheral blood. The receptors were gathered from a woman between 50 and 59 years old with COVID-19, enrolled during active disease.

CDR3 amino acids: CASSLGTGDLDEQFF. Here the CDR3 DNA reads TGTGCCAGCAGTCTCGGGACAGGGGATTTGGATGAGCAGTTCTTC. V gene TRBV27 combines with J gene TRBJ2-1; 10 bases line up with TRBD1. This CDR3 has 15 amino acids. V gave up 5 bases and J gave up 8 bases; unmatched junction bases: 9. The germline gives CDR1 MNHEY, CDR2 SMNVEV (reference sequence).

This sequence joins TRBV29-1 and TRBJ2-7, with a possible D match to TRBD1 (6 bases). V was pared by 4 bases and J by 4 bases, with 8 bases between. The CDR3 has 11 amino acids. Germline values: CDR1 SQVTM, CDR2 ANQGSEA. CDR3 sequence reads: CSVGQDYEQYF. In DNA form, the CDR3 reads TGCAGCGTTGGACAGGATTACGAGCAGTACTTC.

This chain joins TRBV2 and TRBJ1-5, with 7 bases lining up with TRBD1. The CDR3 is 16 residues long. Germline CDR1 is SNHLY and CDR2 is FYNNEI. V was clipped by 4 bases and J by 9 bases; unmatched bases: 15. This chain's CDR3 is CASSALQGQVGGPQHF. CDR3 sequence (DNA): TGTGCCAGCAGTGCACTCCAAGGACAGGTGGGTGGGCCCCAGCATTTT.

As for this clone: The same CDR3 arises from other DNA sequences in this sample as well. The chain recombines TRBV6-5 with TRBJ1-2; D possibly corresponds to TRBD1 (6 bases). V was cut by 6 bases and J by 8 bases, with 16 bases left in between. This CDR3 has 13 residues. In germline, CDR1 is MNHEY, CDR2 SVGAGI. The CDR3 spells CASSPPGGGGYTF. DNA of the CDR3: TGTGCCAGCAGCCCCCCGGGGGGGGGCGGCTACACCTTC.

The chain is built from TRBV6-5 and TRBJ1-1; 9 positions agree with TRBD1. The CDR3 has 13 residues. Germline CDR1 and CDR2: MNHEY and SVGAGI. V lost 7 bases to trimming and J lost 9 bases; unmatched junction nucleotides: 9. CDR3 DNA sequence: TGTGCCAGCACCCGACAGGGGGAACGGAAAGCTTTCTTT. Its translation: CASTRQGERKAFF.

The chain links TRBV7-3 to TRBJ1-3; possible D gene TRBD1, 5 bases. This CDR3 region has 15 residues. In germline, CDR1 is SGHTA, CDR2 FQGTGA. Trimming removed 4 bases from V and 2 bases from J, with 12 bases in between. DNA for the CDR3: TGTGCCAGCAGCTACCCAGGGTGTACTGGAAACACCATATATTTT. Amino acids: CASSYPGCTGNTIYF.

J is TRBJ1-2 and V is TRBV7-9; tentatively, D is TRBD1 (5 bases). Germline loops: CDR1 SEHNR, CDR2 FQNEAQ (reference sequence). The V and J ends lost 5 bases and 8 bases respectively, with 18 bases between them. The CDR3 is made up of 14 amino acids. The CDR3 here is CASSHHRIDAGYTF. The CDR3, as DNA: TGTGCCAGCAGCCATCACAGGATCGACGCGGGCTACACCTTC.

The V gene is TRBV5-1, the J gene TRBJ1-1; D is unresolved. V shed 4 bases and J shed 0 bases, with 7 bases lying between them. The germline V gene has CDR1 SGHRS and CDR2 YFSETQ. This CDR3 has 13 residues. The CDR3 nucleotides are TGCGCCAGCAGCGTCGGGTTGAACACTGAAGCTTTCTTT. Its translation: CASSVGLNTEAFF.

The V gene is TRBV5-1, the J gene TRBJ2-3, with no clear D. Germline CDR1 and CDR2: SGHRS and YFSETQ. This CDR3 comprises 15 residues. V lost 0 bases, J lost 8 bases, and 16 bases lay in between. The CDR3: CASSLESVSTGTQYF. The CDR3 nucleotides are TGCGCCAGCAGCTTGGAATCGGTATCCACCGGTACGCAGTATTTT.

The CDR3 DNA reads TGTGCCAGCAGCCGAAGCGGTGTCACAGATACGCAGTATTTT. It translates to CASSRSGVTDTQYF. The V call is TRBV5-6, the J call TRBJ2-3; a weak D match, TRBD2 (5 bases). The germline CDR1 and CDR2 sequences are SGHDT and YYEEEE. This CDR3 has 14 amino acids. Trimming cost V 4 bases and J 2 bases, with 11 bases left between them.

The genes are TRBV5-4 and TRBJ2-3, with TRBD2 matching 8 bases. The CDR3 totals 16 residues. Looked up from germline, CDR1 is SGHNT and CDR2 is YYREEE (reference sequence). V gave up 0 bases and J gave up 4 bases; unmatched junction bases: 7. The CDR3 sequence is CASSLGRTSLPDTQYF. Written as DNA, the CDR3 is TGTGCCAGCAGCTTGGGAAGGACTAGCCTTCCAGATACGCAGTATTTT.

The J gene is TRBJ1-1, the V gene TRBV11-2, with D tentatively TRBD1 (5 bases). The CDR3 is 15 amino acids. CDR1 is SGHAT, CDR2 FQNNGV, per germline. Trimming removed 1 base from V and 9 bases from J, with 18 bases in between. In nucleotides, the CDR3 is TGTGCCAGCAGCTTAGCTGCGGGGCCCCAAGGGAAAGCTTTCTTT. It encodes CASSLAAGPQGKAFF.

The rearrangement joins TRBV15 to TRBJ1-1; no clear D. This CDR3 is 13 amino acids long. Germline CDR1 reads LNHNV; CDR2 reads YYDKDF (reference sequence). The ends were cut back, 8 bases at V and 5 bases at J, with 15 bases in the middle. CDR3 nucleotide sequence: TGTGCCACCGGAAGGGAGGGAGGGACTGAAGCTTTCTTT. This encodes CATGREGGTEAFF. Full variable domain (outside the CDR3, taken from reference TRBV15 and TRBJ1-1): DAMVIQNPRYQVTQFGKPVTLSCSQTLNHNVMYWYQQKSSQAPKLLFHYYDKDFNNEADTPDNFQSRRPNTSFCFLDIRSPGLGDTAMYLCATGREGGTEAFFGQGTRLTVV.

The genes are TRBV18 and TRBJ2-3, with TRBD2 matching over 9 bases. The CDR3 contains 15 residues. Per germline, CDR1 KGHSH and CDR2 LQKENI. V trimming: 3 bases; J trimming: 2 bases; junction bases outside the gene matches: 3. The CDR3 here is CASSPGGGATDTQYF. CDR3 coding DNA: TGTGCCAGCTCACCTGGCGGGGGGGCCACAGATACGCAGTATTTT.

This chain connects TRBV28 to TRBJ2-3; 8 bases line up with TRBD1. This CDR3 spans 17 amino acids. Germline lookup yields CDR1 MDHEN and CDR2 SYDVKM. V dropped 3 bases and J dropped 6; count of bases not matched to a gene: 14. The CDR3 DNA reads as TGTGCCAGCAGTTTCAAAGGCAGGGGGCTTAAGTGGGATACGCAGTATTTT. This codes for CASSFKGRGLKWDTQYF.

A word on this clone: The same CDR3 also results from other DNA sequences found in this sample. The DNA for the CDR3 is TGTGCCAGCAGAGGGACAGGAGGTGGCTACACCTTC. Its translation: CASRGTGGGYTF. The V and J genes are TRBV12-3 or TRBV12-4 and TRBJ1-2; 8 positions match TRBD1. J lost 7 bases, V lost 6 bases, and 4 bases had no gene match. This CDR3 has 12 amino acids.

Written as DNA, the CDR3 is TGTGCCAGCTCACCACCTGAAGTCCTTAGCGCAGATACGCAGTATTTT. This gives the protein CASSPPEVLSADTQYF. The rearrangement links TRBV18 to TRBJ2-3; weak D call: TRBD2 (5 bases). Per germline, CDR1 KGHSH and CDR2 LQKENI. The CDR3 length is 16 residues. V lost 0 bases to trimming and J lost 4 bases, with 14 bases between them.

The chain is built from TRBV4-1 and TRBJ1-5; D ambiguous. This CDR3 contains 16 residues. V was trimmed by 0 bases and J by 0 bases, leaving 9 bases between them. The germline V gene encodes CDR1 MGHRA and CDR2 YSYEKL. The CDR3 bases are TGCGCCAGCAGCCAAGATAACTTCAATAGCAATCAGCCCCAGCATTTT. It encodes CASSQDNFNSNQPQHF.

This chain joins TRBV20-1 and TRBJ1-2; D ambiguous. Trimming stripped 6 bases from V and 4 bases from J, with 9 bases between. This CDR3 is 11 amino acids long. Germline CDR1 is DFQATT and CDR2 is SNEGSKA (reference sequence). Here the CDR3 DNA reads TGCAGTGCGCCGACGGGCTATGGCTACACCTTC. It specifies CSAPTGYGYTF.

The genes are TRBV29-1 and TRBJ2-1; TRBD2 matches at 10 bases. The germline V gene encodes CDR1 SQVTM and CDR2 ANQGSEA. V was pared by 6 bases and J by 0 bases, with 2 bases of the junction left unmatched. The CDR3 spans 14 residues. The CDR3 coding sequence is TGCAGCGTCTCTAGCGGGAGCTCCTACAATGAGCAGTTCTTC. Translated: CSVSSGSSYNEQFF.

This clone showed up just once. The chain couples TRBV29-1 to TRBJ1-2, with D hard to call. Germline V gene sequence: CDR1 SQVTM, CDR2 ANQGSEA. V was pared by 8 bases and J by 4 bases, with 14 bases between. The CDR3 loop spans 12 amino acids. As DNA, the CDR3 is TGCAGCTTGGGAGGACCGACCTATGGCTACACCTTC. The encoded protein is CSLGGPTYGYTF.

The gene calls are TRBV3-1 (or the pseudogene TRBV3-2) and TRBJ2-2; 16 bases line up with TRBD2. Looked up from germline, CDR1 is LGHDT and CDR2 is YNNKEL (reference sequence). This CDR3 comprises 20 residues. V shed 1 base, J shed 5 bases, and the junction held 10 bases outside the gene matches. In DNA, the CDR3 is TGTGCCAGCAGCCAAGGAGAACCGGGACTAGCGGGGGGGCAGACCGGGGAGCTGTTTTTT. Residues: CASSQGEPGLAGGQTGELFF.